The T cell receptor (beta chain) described here comes from a study of T cell responses to AZD1222 COVID-19 vaccine. Findings and caveats of the study: Reports indicate that nearly half of spike-specific TCRs are directed at unmutated variant regions. Among vaccine-associated CD4 TCRs, coverage spanned spike, with dominance at 160-218 and 743-854.

Of note for this clone: Its antigen is not known.

Some clones are missing from TCRdb's copy, which holds only in-frame ones; the method was immunoSEQ multiplex PCR. The sample carries roughly 120,000 clones, 87% recorded once. Germline CDR1 and CDR2: SGHTS and YDEGEE. Trimming removed 7 bases at V and 3 bases at J, with 13 bases between. The CDR3 contains 14 residues. The starting material was peripheral blood, obtained on day 0 of AZD1222 vaccination. This receptor was obtained from an adult in good health. The chain uses TRBV5-8 and TRBJ1-4, with a weak D call TRBD1 (6 bases). The CDR3 sequence: CASGYGQSNEKLFF. The CDR3 DNA reads TGTGCCAGCGGATACGGACAGTCTAATGAAAAACTGTTTTTT. Full variable domain (outside the CDR3, taken from reference TRBV5-8 and TRBJ1-4): EAGVTQSPTHLIKTRGQQATLRCSPISGHTSVYWYQQALGLGLQFLLWYDEGEERNRGNFPPRFSGRQFPNYSSELNVNALELEDSALYLCASGYGQSNEKLFFGSGTQLSVL.